The 22 T cell receptor beta chains below all came from one sample that was sequenced in a study of blood T cell repertoires in COVID-19. TCRdb's table, derived via immunoSEQ multiplex PCR, lists solely in-frame clones and lacks some. Of over 250,000 clones listed, about nine tenths are singletons. Material: PBMCs or T cells enriched from blood (not recorded which). Source of these receptors: a woman in her 50s who had recovered from COVID-19.

CDR3 in amino acids: CASNIEGRQGRVGYTF. CDR3 in DNA: TGTGCCAGCAACATTGAAGGGAGACAGGGGAGAGTTGGCTACACCTTC. The chain recombines TRBV28 with TRBJ1-2; 8 nucleotides match TRBD1. Germline CDR1 MDHEN, CDR2 SYDVKM. Unmatched junction bases numbered 17, after V lost 7 bases and J lost 7 bases. There are 16 residues in the CDR3.

This chain joins TRBV6-4 and TRBJ2-1, with unresolved D. Germline V gene sequence: CDR1 MRHNA, CDR2 SNTAGT. The CDR3 extends over 14 amino acids. Trimming removed 4 bases from V and 5 bases from J, with 12 bases in between. The DNA of the CDR3 is TGTGCCAGCAGTGTATTCGCGGCTAACAATGAGCAGTTCTTC. The encoded protein is CASSVFAANNEQFF.

The chain links TRBV4-2 to TRBJ2-3, with 11 nucleotides matching TRBD2. The V gene end was trimmed by 0 bases and the J gene end by 6 bases; junction bases not matched to a gene: 8. The CDR3 has 17 residues. Germline V gives CDR1 LGHNA, CDR2 YNFKEQ. The CDR3 reads CASSQDRLAGTSDTQYF. As DNA, the CDR3 is TGTGCCAGCAGCCAAGATCGACTAGCGGGGACCTCGGATACGCAGTATTTT.

The chain recombines TRBV7-2 with TRBJ2-2; 8 bases are shared with TRBD2. Germline V CDR1 and CDR2: SGHTA, FQGNSA. The trim removed 8 bases at V and 2 bases at J, leaving 4 bases unmatched. CDR3 length equals 14 residues. CDR3 protein: CASQRETNTGELFF. Written as DNA, the CDR3 is TGTGCCAGCCAGCGGGAGACAAACACCGGGGAGCTGTTTTTT. Full variable domain (remainder filled in from reference TRBV7-2 and TRBJ2-2): GAGVSQSPSNKVTEKGKDVELRCDPISGHTALYWYRQSLGQGLEFLIYFQGNSAPDKSGLPSDRFSAERTGGSVSTLTIQRTQQEDSAVYLCASQRETNTGELFFGEGSRLTVL.

This chain uses TRBV7-2 with TRBJ2-1, with 15 positions matching TRBD2. CDR3 length: 15 residues. V dropped 6 bases and J dropped 10; count of bases not matched to a gene: 7. The germline V gene has CDR1 SGHTA and CDR2 FQGNSA. The CDR3 is CASRAGLAGGGEQFF. Here the CDR3 DNA reads TGTGCCAGCAGAGCGGGACTAGCGGGAGGAGGCGAGCAGTTCTTC.

This chain connects TRBV30 to TRBJ1-3; no clear D. Germline V gene sequence: CDR1 GTSNPN, CDR2 SVGIG (reference sequence). V lost 0 bases, J lost 1 base, and 7 bases lay in between. The CDR3 consists of 14 residues. CDR3 sequence (DNA): TGTGCCTGGAGTGTAACCAGGTCTGGAAACACCATATATTTT. Protein: CAWSVTRSGNTIYF.

The chain recombines TRBV28 with TRBJ2-7; 10 bases agree with TRBD1. The V gene end was trimmed by 4 bases and the J gene end by 1 base; junction bases not matched to a gene: 10. Germline V gene sequence: CDR1 MDHEN, CDR2 SYDVKM. The length of the CDR3 is 17 residues. The CDR3 DNA is TGTGCCAGCAGTTCCCTAGACCCGGGACAGGGGTCCTACGAGCAGTACTTC. This codes for CASSSLDPGQGSYEQYF. The whole variable domain, filled in from reference TRBV28 and TRBJ2-7, reads DVKVTQSSRYLVKRTGEKVFLECVQDMDHENMFWYRQDPGLGLRLIYFSYDVKMKEKGDIPEGYSVSREKKERFSLILESASTNQTSMYLCASSSLDPGQGSYEQYFGPGTRLTVT.

V is TRBV3-1 (or the pseudogene TRBV3-2) and J is TRBJ2-7; 7 nucleotides match TRBD2. V shed 1 base, J shed 7 bases, and the junction held 7 bases outside the gene matches. The V gene's germline CDR1 is LGHDT and CDR2 YNNKEL (reference sequence). The CDR3 consists of 14 residues. This CDR3 is CASSQGKKGGEQYF. As DNA, the CDR3 is TGTGCCAGCAGCCAAGGGAAGAAGGGAGGGGAGCAGTACTTC.

The rearrangement joins TRBV5-1 to TRBJ2-7; 8 bases align to TRBD1. V trimming: 4 bases; J trimming: 2 bases; junction bases outside the gene matches: 17. Germline-derived CDR1 and CDR2 are SGHRS and YFSETQ. The length of the CDR3 is 18 residues. The CDR3 DNA reads TGCGCCAGCAGCCCAGCTCCGGGTCCGACAGGGGTTACCTACGAGCAGTACTTC. It yields the protein CASSPAPGPTGVTYEQYF.

The CDR3 sequence is CASGRGRDTEAFF. The CDR3 DNA reads TGTGCCAGCGGCAGGGGAAGGGACACTGAAGCTTTCTTT. This chain uses TRBV3-1 (or the pseudogene TRBV3-2) with TRBJ1-1, with D possibly matching TRBD1 (6 bases). Germline V CDR1 and CDR2: LGHDT, YNNKEL (reference sequence). This CDR3 is 13 amino acids long. Trimming shortened V by 8 bases and J by 3 bases, and 13 bases separated the two germline ends.

This clone turned up a few times. This rearrangement joins TRBV4-2 to TRBJ1-1; TRBD1 might be the D (6 bases). Germline-derived CDR1 and CDR2 are LGHNA and YNFKEQ. Trimming shortened V by 1 base and J by 6 bases, and 9 bases separated the two germline ends. The CDR3 is made up of 13 amino acids. The CDR3 loop is CASSQVQGPEAFF. Written as DNA, the CDR3 is TGTGCCAGCAGCCAAGTACAGGGACCTGAAGCTTTCTTT.

V is TRBV5-5 and J is TRBJ1-5; D gene unclear. Germline V gene lookup returns CDR1 SGHKS and CDR2 YYEKEE (reference sequence). The CDR3 covers 14 residues. V lost 0 bases to trimming and J lost 4 bases, with 8 bases between them. CDR3 DNA: TGTGCCAGCAGCTTGGTGGGAGAGAATCAGCCCCAGCATTTT. This sequence encodes CASSLVGENQPQHF.

The chain couples TRBV2 to TRBJ1-1, with 9 positions matching TRBD1. Losses at the gene ends were 6 bases for V and 1 base for J; bases not matched to a gene: 6. CDR1 SNHLY and CDR2 FYNNEI come from the germline V gene. This CDR3 is built from 15 residues. CDR3 amino acids: CASRLPGQGNTEAFF. For the CDR3, the DNA is TGTGCCAGCAGACTACCGGGACAGGGGAACACTGAAGCTTTCTTT.

V gene TRBV19 combines with J gene TRBJ1-5; D call uncertain. V lost 3 bases, J lost 4 bases, and 7 bases lay in between. The V gene's germline CDR1 is LNHDA and CDR2 SQIVND (reference sequence). The CDR3 has 13 residues. The CDR3 loop is CASSMTRNQPQHF. The CDR3, as DNA: TGTGCCAGTAGTATGACACGTAATCAGCCCCAGCATTTT.

V usage is TRBV7-3 and J usage is TRBJ2-3, with 15 bases fitting TRBD2. J was trimmed by 2 bases and V by 5 bases; bases with no gene match: 11. The germline V gene encodes CDR1 SGHTA and CDR2 FQGTGA. The CDR3 length is 19 residues. The CDR3 nucleotides are TGTGCCAGCAGCAAAACCGGGACTAGCGGGAGGCCCATCACAGATACGCAGTATTTT. It encodes CASSKTGTSGRPITDTQYF.

This clone has only one observation. The chain joins TRBV28 to TRBJ1-5; D unclear. V was cut by 4 bases and J by 7 bases, with 17 bases left in between. This CDR3 region has 15 residues. In germline, CDR1 is MDHEN, CDR2 SYDVKM. This chain's CDR3 is CASSSPGKVAQPQHF. The CDR3 bases are TGTGCCAGCAGTTCCCCCGGGAAGGTGGCACAGCCCCAGCATTTT.

As concerns this clone: Other DNA sequences within the sample encode an identical CDR3. The chain is built from TRBV7-3 and TRBJ2-3, with a tentative D call TRBD2 (5 bases). Deletions cut 5 bases from V and 1 base from J, with 13 bases between. The CDR3 is made up of 15 amino acids. Germline V gives CDR1 SGHTA, CDR2 FQGTGA. CDR3 in amino acids: CASSLLSGGTDTQYF. The CDR3 nucleotides read TGTGCCAGCAGCCTCCTGAGCGGCGGCACAGATACGCAGTATTTT.

The rearrangement joins TRBV19 to TRBJ1-1, with 8 bases lining up with TRBD1. The CDR3 totals 13 residues. From germline, CDR1 is LNHDA and CDR2 SQIVND (reference sequence). The ends lost 11 bases at V and 0 bases at J; junction bases unmatched: 5. DNA for the CDR3: TGTGCCTCCAGGGGGCCTATGAACACTGAAGCTTTCTTT. Its protein product is CASRGPMNTEAFF.

The rearrangement uses TRBV29-1 and TRBJ2-1; 9 bases map to TRBD2. V was pared by 1 base and J by 8 bases, with 6 bases of the junction left unmatched. The CDR3 is 14 residues long. Looked up from germline, CDR1 is SQVTM and CDR2 is ANQGSEA. Here the CDR3 reads CSVEGERGDYEQFF. CDR3 nucleotides: TGCAGCGTTGAAGGGGAGCGGGGGGACTATGAGCAGTTCTTC.

CDR3 protein: CASRGQGIPNTGELFF. DNA of the CDR3: TGTGCCAGCAGGGGACAGGGTATTCCTAACACCGGGGAGCTGTTTTTT. The chain employs TRBV27 and TRBJ2-2, with 9 bases lining up with TRBD1. Trimming removed 6 bases from V and 2 bases from J; junction bases left unmatched: 7. Germline CDR1 MNHEY, CDR2 SMNVEV (reference sequence). The CDR3 has 16 amino acids.

V usage is TRBV6-2 or TRBV6-3 and J usage is TRBJ1-5; no definite D call. V lost 0 bases to trimming and J lost 4 bases, with 16 bases between them. CDR3 length equals 17 residues. Germline V CDR1 and CDR2: MNHEY, SVGEGT. The CDR3 reads CASSYSTGIRLNQPQHF. The CDR3 bases are TGTGCCAGCAGTTACTCGACCGGGATTCGTCTTAATCAGCCCCAGCATTTT.

The chain employs TRBV28 and TRBJ2-3; 8 bases line up with TRBD1. The germline V gene has CDR1 MDHEN and CDR2 SYDVKM. The CDR3 is 15 residues long. Trimming at V came to 3 bases and at J to 3 bases, leaving 5 bases not matched to a gene. As DNA, the CDR3 is TGTGCCAGCAGTTTGGGCAGGGGGCGGACAGATACGCAGTATTTT. Its translation: CASSLGRGRTDTQYF.